Listed here are 28 T cell receptor beta chains from one sample, sequenced in a study of CD8 T cells in Susac syndrome. The RNA, roughly 0.5 to 1 ug, was put through reverse transcription using random hexamers. TCRdb reprocessed the immunoSEQ multiplex PCR reads with MiXCR, giving one entry per CDR3 protein. The sample consists of 100,000 to 150,000 distinct CDR3 sequences, just under 95% of them appearing once. Sequences were obtained from CD8+ T cells from PBMCs. The origin of the receptors is a human donor with Susac syndrome.

J is TRBJ1-1 and V is TRBV12-3 or TRBV12-4; tentatively, D is TRBD1 (5 bases). The CDR3 consists of 17 residues. Trimming removed 4 bases at V and 2 bases at J, with 20 bases between. CDR3 residues: CASSSEGISTPNTEAFF. The CDR3 nucleotides read TGTGCCAGCAGTTCTGAGGGGATATCGACCCCTAACACTGAAGCTTTCTTT.

The genes are TRBV3-1 and TRBJ2-3; D gene ambiguous. With 8 bases removed from V and 4 bases from J, the gap between germline ends came to 7 bases. CDR3 size: 11 residues. The germline V gene has CDR1 LGHDT and CDR2 YNNKEL (reference sequence). Here the CDR3 reads CASLLADTQYF. Written as DNA, the CDR3 is TGTGCCAGCCTCCTCGCAGATACGCAGTATTTT.

This clonotype was seen once. CDR3 nucleotide sequence: TGTGCCAGCAGCCCCCATCCCCAGGGGGCCCACACAGATACGCAGTATTTT. Its translation: CASSPHPQGAHTDTQYF. The chain has TRBV7-9 and TRBJ2-3; 8 bases are shared with TRBD1. The germline gives CDR1 SEHNR, CDR2 FQNEAQ (reference sequence). V was pared by 5 bases and J by 2 bases, with 12 bases of the junction left unmatched. This CDR3 region has 17 residues.

The J gene is TRBJ2-5, the V gene TRBV30, with 9 bases lining up with TRBD1. This CDR3 comprises 15 residues. Germline values: CDR1 GTSNPN, CDR2 SVGIG (reference sequence). The V segment lost 3 bases and the J segment 3 bases; nucleotides outside the gene matches: 8. CDR3 nucleotide sequence: TGTGCCTGGAGGGCTGGGGACAGGGCTGAAGAGACCCAGTACTTC. This translates into CAWRAGDRAEETQYF.

The chain joins TRBV3-1 to TRBJ1-1, with a possible D match to TRBD1 (6 bases). Germline V CDR1 and CDR2: LGHDT, YNNKEL (reference sequence). V was trimmed by 5 bases and J by 1 base, leaving 11 bases between them. The CDR3 runs 14 residues. CDR3 DNA: TGTGCCAGCAGCAAGGGGGGGCCGAACACTGAAGCTTTCTTT. Amino acids: CASSKGGPNTEAFF.

The chain joins TRBV6-5 to TRBJ2-3, with TRBD2 matching 10 bases. CDR1 and CDR2 from the germline V gene are MNHEY and SVGAGI. The junction had 9 bases not matched to a gene; V was cut back by 6 bases and J by 6 bases. This CDR3 has 15 residues. Here the CDR3 DNA reads TGTGCCAGCAGCCATACAACTAGCGGGGTGGATACGCAGTATTTT. Protein product: CASSHTTSGVDTQYF.

This clonotype was counted a single time. J is TRBJ1-1 and V is TRBV5-6; D may be TRBD1 (5 bases). Germline values: CDR1 SGHDT, CDR2 YYEEEE. V lost 6 bases to trimming and J lost 10 bases, with 16 bases between them. This CDR3 has 12 residues. CDR3 bases: TGTGCCAGCAACCTCCTGGGGCAACCAGCTTTCTTT. Its protein product is CASNLLGQPAFF.

The chain uses TRBV5-4 and TRBJ1-1, with a tentative D call TRBD1 (6 bases). Per germline, CDR1 SGHNT and CDR2 YYREEE (reference sequence). V lost 0 bases and J lost 1, with 13 bases in between. This CDR3 has 16 residues. CDR3 residues: CASSLAGAPGNTEAFF. As DNA, the CDR3 is TGTGCCAGCAGCTTGGCGGGGGCGCCCGGGAACACTGAAGCTTTCTTT.

The chain joins TRBV19 to TRBJ1-5; D may be TRBD1 (5 bases). Germline V gives CDR1 LNHDA, CDR2 SQIVND (reference sequence). The CDR3 loop spans 14 amino acids. Between the trimmed V and J ends, which lost 3 bases and 6 bases, there was a span of 12 bases. The CDR3 DNA sequence: TGTGCCAGTAGTATGACCCCAGGGTCTCAGCCCCAGCATTTT. It encodes CASSMTPGSQPQHF.

The J gene is TRBJ1-2, the V gene TRBV27; 8 nucleotides line up with TRBD1. Germline-derived CDR1 and CDR2 are MNHEY and SMNVEV (reference sequence). The trim removed 2 bases at V and 3 bases at J, leaving 5 bases unmatched. This CDR3 spans 15 amino acids. The CDR3 spells CASSLIGTGDYGYTF. The CDR3 DNA is TGTGCCAGCAGTTTAATAGGGACAGGCGACTATGGCTACACCTTC.

The chain uses TRBV12-3 or TRBV12-4 and TRBJ2-7; 9 bases line up with TRBD1. CDR3 size: 15 residues. Trimming at V came to 7 bases and at J to 5 bases, leaving 12 bases not matched to a gene. CDR3 protein: CASTLTGGLSDEQYF. DNA for the CDR3: TGTGCCAGCACCCTGACAGGGGGTTTGAGTGACGAGCAGTACTTC.

The chain is built from TRBV28 and TRBJ2-4; D remains unclear. CDR1 is MDHEN and CDR2 is SYDVKM in the germline V gene. The CDR3 length is 16 residues. V gave up 7 bases and J gave up 5 bases, with 21 bases separating them. CDR3 in amino acids: CASKGVGRTDQNIQYF. CDR3 nucleotides: TGTGCCAGCAAAGGTGTGGGCCGCACGGATCAAAACATTCAGTACTTC. The full variable domain, rest sourced from reference TRBV28 and TRBJ2-4, is DVKVTQSSRYLVKRTGEKVFLECVQDMDHENMFWYRQDPGLGLRLIYFSYDVKMKEKGDIPEGYSVSREKKERFSLILESASTNQTSMYLCASKGVGRTDQNIQYFGAGTRLSVL.

This chain's CDR3 is CASSYSKSLAGVTDTQYF. CDR3 coding DNA: TGTGCCAGCAGTTACTCGAAGTCACTAGCGGGAGTCACAGATACGCAGTATTTT. The chain is built from TRBV6-5 and TRBJ2-3; the match to TRBD2 covers 11 bases. The V and J ends lost 0 bases and 2 bases, in that order; junction bases with no gene match: 7. Germline V gene data show CDR1 as MNHEY and CDR2 as SVGAGI. The CDR3 is 18 amino acids.

The chain joins TRBV4-3 to TRBJ2-7; D unresolved. Per the germline V gene, CDR1 is LGHNA and CDR2 is YSLEER. The CDR3 contains 11 residues. The V end lost 1 base, the J end lost 5 bases, and 3 bases lay between the germline ends. The CDR3 DNA reads as TGCGCCAGCAGCCAAGGCCACGAGCAGTACTTC. This translates into CASSQGHEQYF.

This chain joins TRBV13 and TRBJ1-2; D unresolved. This CDR3 has 16 residues. The V gene's germline CDR1 is PRHDT and CDR2 FYEKMQ (reference sequence). The germline V and J ends were trimmed by 4 bases and 4 bases, with 19 bases remaining between them. The CDR3 reads CASSWVQSLDRYGYTF. The CDR3, as DNA: TGTGCCAGCAGCTGGGTTCAAAGTCTGGACCGCTATGGCTACACCTTC.

The gene calls are TRBV29-1 and TRBJ2-1; weak D call: TRBD1 (5 bases). V lost 7 bases to trimming and J lost 0 bases, with 13 bases between them. The CDR3 consists of 14 residues. The germline CDR1 and CDR2 sequences are SQVTM and ANQGSEA. DNA of the CDR3: TGCAGCGGGCAAACAGGAGCCTCCTACAATGAGCAGTTCTTC. Amino acids: CSGQTGASYNEQFF.

V usage is TRBV2 and J usage is TRBJ1-5; D call uncertain. Germline V gives CDR1 SNHLY, CDR2 FYNNEI. This CDR3 region has 15 residues. V was clipped by 1 base and J by 5 bases, with 12 bases between them. CDR3 amino acids: CASSEGGGGHQPQHF. CDR3 in DNA: TGTGCCAGCAGTGAAGGGGGTGGTGGTCATCAGCCCCAGCATTTT.

V gene TRBV6-2 or TRBV6-3 combines with J gene TRBJ1-5; D call uncertain. CDR1 and CDR2 (germline): MNHEY, SVGEGT. The V end was cut by 6 bases, the J end by 4 bases, with 10 bases between. CDR3 length: 13 amino acids. DNA for the CDR3: TGTGCCAGCAGCTCAACCGAGAATCAGCCCCAGCATTTT. Amino acids: CASSSTENQPQHF.

This rearrangement joins TRBV29-1 to TRBJ1-2, with a possible D match to TRBD1 (5 bases). The V and J ends lost 3 bases and 8 bases respectively, with 13 bases between them. The CDR3 extends over 12 amino acids. Germline V gene lookup returns CDR1 SQVTM and CDR2 ANQGSEA. Here the CDR3 reads CSVEERGDGYTF. Written as DNA, the CDR3 is TGCAGCGTTGAGGAGAGAGGGGACGGCTACACCTTC.

This clonotype was seen only once. The genes are TRBV24-1 and TRBJ2-5; D might be TRBD2 (6 bases). Germline lookup yields CDR1 KGHDR and CDR2 SFDVKD. The CDR3 has 15 amino acids. Trimming stripped 1 base from V and 4 bases from J, with 12 bases between. CDR3 protein: CATSDFCGIGETQYF. The CDR3 DNA reads TGTGCCACCAGTGATTTCTGCGGGATAGGAGAGACCCAGTACTTC.

The V gene is TRBV12-3 or TRBV12-4, the J gene TRBJ2-3; no firm D call. The CDR3 consists of 12 residues. V lost 5 bases, J lost 2 bases, and 5 bases lay in between. The CDR3 region is CASSTVTDTQYF. The CDR3 DNA follows: TGTGCCAGCAGTACAGTCACAGATACGCAGTATTTT.

This chain joins TRBV4-1 and TRBJ1-4; D might be TRBD1 (5 bases). V lost 0 bases, J lost 3 bases, and 17 bases lay in between. The germline V gene encodes CDR1 MGHRA and CDR2 YSYEKL. The CDR3 length is 18 residues. CDR3 DNA sequence: TGCGCCAGCAGCCAAGATCTGCCAAGGGGAAGGGCTAATGAAAAACTGTTTTTT. It encodes CASSQDLPRGRANEKLFF.

This clonotype appeared a single time. V usage is TRBV5-6 and J usage is TRBJ1-1, with D tentatively TRBD1 (5 bases). This CDR3 region has 14 residues. CDR1 is SGHDT, CDR2 YYEEEE, per germline. V lost 2 bases to trimming and J lost 3 bases, with 11 bases between them. CDR3: CASSFAQGYTEAFF. The CDR3 DNA follows: TGTGCCAGCAGCTTTGCGCAGGGCTACACTGAAGCTTTCTTT. The entire variable domain, with the rest obtained from reference TRBV5-6 and TRBJ1-1, is as follows: DAGVTQSPTHLIKTRGQQVTLRCSPKSGHDTVSWYQQALGQGPQFIFQYYEEEERQRGNFPDRFSGHQFPNYSSELNVNALLLGDSALYLCASSFAQGYTEAFFGQGTRLTVV.

This clonotype has a single count. The chain combines TRBV7-8 with TRBJ1-5; 10 bases match TRBD1. Germline V gives CDR1 SGHVS, CDR2 FQNEAQ. Trimming took 5 bases from V and 0 from J; bases not matched to a gene: 4. The CDR3 contains 16 residues. For the CDR3, the DNA is TGTGCCAGCAGCCCGGGACAGGGGATTAGCAATCAGCCCCAGCATTTT. It specifies CASSPGQGISNQPQHF. Complete variable domain (other parts from reference TRBV7-8 and TRBJ1-5): GAGVSQSPRYKVAKRGQDVALRCDPISGHVSLFWYQQALGQGPEFLTYFQNEAQLDKSGLPSDRFFAERPEGSVSTLKIQRTQQEDSAVYLCASSPGQGISNQPQHFGDGTRLSIL.

The V and J genes are TRBV29-1 and TRBJ1-2; D gene uncertain. CDR3 size: 14 residues. V was trimmed by 0 bases and J by 7 bases, leaving 15 bases between them. Looked up from germline, CDR1 is SQVTM and CDR2 is ANQGSEA. The chain's CDR3 is CSVEDLSRSGGYTF. The DNA for the CDR3 is TGCAGCGTTGAAGATCTTTCCCGAAGCGGTGGCTACACCTTC.

The J gene is TRBJ1-5, the V gene TRBV13, with TRBD1 matching over 8 bases. This CDR3 comprises 16 residues. In germline, CDR1 is PRHDT, CDR2 FYEKMQ (reference sequence). The V gene end was trimmed by 0 bases and the J gene end by 4 bases; junction bases not matched to a gene: 5. CDR3 loop: CASSLGEDRANQPQHF. The CDR3 DNA reads as TGTGCCAGCAGCTTAGGCGAGGACAGGGCTAATCAGCCCCAGCATTTT. The whole variable domain, filled in from reference TRBV13 and TRBJ1-5, reads AAGVIQSPRHLIKEKRETATLKCYPIPRHDTVYWYQQGPGQDPQFLISFYEKMQSDKGSIPDRFSAQQFSDYHSELNMSSLELGDSALYFCASSLGEDRANQPQHFGDGTRLSIL.

The J gene is TRBJ2-5, the V gene TRBV11-2; D perhaps matches TRBD1 (6 bases). Trimming took 5 bases from V and 0 from J, leaving 16 bases between them. CDR3 size: 16 residues. Germline V gives CDR1 SGHAT, CDR2 FQNNGV. CDR3 sequence: CASSAPDSSYQETQYF. CDR3 nucleotide sequence: TGTGCCAGCAGCGCCCCGGACAGCTCTTACCAAGAGACCCAGTACTTC.

The chain combines TRBV11-2 with TRBJ2-7, with 7 bases aligning to TRBD1. The junction had 5 bases not matched to a gene; V was cut back by 4 bases and J by 5 bases. The V gene's germline CDR1 is SGHAT and CDR2 FQNNGV. The CDR3 runs 13 residues. Here the CDR3 DNA reads TGTGCCAGCAGCTGGTCAGGGGGTGACGAGCAGTACTTC. Translated: CASSWSGGDEQYF.